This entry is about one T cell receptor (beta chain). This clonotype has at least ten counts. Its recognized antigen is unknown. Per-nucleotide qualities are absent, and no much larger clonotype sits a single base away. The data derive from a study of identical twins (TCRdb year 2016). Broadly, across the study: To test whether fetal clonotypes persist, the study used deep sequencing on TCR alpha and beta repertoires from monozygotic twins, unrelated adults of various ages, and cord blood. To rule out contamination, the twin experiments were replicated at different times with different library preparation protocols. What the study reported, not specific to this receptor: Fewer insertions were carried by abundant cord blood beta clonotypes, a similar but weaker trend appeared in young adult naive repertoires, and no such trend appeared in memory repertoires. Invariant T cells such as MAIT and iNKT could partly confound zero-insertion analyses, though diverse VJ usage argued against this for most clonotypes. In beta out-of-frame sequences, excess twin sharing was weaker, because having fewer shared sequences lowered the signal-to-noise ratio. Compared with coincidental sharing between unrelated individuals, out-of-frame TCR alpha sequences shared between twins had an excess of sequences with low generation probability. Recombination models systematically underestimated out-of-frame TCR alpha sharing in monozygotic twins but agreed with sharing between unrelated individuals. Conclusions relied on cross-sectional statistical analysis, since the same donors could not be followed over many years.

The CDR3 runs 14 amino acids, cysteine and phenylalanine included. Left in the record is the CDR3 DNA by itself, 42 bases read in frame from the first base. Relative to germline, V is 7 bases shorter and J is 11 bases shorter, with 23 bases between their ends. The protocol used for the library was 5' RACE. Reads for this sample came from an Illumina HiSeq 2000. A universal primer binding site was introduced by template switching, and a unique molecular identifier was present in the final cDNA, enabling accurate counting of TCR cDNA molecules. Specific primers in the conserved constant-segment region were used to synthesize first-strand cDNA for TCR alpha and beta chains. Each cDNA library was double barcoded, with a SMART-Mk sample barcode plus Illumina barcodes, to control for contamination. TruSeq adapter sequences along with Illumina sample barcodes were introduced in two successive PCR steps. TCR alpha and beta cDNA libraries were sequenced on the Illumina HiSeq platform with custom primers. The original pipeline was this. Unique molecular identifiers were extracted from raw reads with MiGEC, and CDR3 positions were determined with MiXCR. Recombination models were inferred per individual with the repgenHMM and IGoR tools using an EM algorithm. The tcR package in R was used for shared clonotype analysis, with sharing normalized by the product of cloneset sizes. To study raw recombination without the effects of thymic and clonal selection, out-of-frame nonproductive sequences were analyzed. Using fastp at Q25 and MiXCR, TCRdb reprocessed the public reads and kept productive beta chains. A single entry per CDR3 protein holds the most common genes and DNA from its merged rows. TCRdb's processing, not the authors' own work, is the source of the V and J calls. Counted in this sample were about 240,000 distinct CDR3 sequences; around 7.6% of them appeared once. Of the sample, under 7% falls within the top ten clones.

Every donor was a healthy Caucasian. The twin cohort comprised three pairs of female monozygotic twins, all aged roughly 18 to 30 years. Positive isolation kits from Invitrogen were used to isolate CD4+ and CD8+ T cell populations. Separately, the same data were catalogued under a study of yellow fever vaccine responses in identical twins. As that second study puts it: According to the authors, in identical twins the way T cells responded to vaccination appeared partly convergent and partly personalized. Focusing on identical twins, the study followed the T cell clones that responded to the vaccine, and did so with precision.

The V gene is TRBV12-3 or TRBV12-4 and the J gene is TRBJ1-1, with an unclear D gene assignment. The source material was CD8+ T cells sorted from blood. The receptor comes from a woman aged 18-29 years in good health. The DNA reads TGTGCCAGCATCATCGCGGGGTCCTTCTCCGAGGCTTTCTTT. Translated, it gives CASIIAGSFSEAFF.